Included here is one T cell receptor beta chain sequence, with context. The antigen it recognizes is unknown. No base quality information exists; no much larger clone differs at one position. One collaborating source in Seattle enrolled patients during active infection and followed them longitudinally through the course of disease. Whole blood was collected in K2EDTA tubes by collaborating institutions according to the institutions' own protocols. For TCRbeta analysis, collaborators shipped samples as frozen whole blood, isolated PBMCs, or DNA extracted from either of those sample types. The CDR3 has 13 amino acids, counting the end cysteine and phenylalanine. Left in the record is the CDR3 DNA by itself, 39 bases read in frame from the first base. V loses 6 bases of germline sequence and J loses 3 bases, and the interval between the two ends is 12 bases. According to the germline V gene, CDR1 reads KGHSH and CDR2 reads LQKENI.

TCRbeta CDR3 regions were amplified from genomic DNA using the immunoSEQ Assay, a bias-controlled multiplex PCR. Per the authors' processing: Nucleated cell counts per sample were estimated from amplification of reference gene primers within the assay. To quantify the absolute abundance of each unique TCRbeta CDR3 rearrangement, sequence reads were collapsed and filtered. Productive Simpson clonality was computed per sample as the square root of Simpson's diversity index over productive rearrangements. TCRdb stores this immuneACCESS table with in-frame sequences only. Part of the clones is absent; in the studies checked, under half of the shortfall reflects unresolved V genes, and no reason is known for the rest. V and J calls plus clone size are reproduced from that table; the DNA served to infer D and trimming. Recorded for this sample are 200,000 to 250,000 clones; roughly four fifths of them occurred a single time. The ten largest clonotypes hold about 4.8% of the sample.

The sample belongs to a study of blood T cell repertoires in COVID-19 (dated by TCRdb to the early 2020s). Context from the whole study: Samples covering the acute and convalescent phases of COVID-19 were provided by collaborators in the United States, Italy and Spain. The prospective study material was composed of cDNA or gDNA derived from T cells, B-cell-depleted T cells, or PBMCs. Subjects who had been exposed to COVID-19, were actively infected with it, or had recovered from it provided the deeply sampled blood TCRbeta repertoires that made up the dataset. A freely available public database, intended as a resource for researchers studying the immune response to SARS-CoV-2, is where the repertoires were released. The samples were drawn from the first 160 participants of the ongoing ImmuneRACE study and from 950 to 1,500 subjects provided by 6 global collaborators. Sample metadata almost always included a de-identified subject ID, COVID-19 status, age in years and sex. Where available, HLA class I and class II types were obtained from metadata supplied by the sample provider rather than from assay-based typing.

Broader findings and caveats from the paper: The amount of clinical and demographic metadata varied by source and participant and was provided uncurated.

The V and J genes are TRBV18 and TRBJ2-7; a weak D assignment points to TRBD1 (5 bases agree). Sequenced material: peripheral blood. The receptor's source is a woman in her sixties or seventies with COVID-19, enrolled during active disease. In nucleotides, the sequence is TGTGCCAGCTCCCGCGAAACAGGCTACGAGCAGTACTTC. This yields the protein CASSRETGYEQYF.